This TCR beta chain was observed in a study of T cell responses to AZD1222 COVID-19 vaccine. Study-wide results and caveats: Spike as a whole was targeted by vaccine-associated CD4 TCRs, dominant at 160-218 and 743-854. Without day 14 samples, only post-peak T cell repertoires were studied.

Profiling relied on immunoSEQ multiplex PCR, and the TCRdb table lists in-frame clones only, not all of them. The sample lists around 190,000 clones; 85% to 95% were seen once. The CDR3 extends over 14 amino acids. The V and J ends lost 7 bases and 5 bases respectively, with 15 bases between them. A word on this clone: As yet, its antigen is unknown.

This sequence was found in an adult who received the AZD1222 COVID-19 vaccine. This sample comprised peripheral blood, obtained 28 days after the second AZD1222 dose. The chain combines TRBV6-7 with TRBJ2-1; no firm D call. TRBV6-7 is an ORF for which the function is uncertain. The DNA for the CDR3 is TGTGCCAGCAACGGGTGGGGATCGGACAATGAGCAGTTCTTC. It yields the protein CASNGWGSDNEQFF.